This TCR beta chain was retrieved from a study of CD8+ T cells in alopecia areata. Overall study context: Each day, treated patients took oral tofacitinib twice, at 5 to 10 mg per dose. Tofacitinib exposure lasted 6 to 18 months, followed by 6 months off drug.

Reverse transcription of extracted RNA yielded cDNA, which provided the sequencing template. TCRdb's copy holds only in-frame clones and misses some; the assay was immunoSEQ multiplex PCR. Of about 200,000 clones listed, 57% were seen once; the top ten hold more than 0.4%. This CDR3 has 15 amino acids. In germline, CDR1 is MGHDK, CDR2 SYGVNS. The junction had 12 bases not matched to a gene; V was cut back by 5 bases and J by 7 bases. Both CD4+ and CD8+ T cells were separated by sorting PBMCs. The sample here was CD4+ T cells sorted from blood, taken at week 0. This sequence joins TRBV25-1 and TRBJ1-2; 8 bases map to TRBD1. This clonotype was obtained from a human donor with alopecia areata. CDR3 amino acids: CASSKAQGGLAGYTF. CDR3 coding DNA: TGTGCCAGCAGTAAGGCACAGGGGGGTTTAGCTGGCTACACCTTC.